Below, 3 T cell receptor beta chains from the same sample are listed, as sequenced in a study of spatial heterogeneity in lung cancer. TCRdb re-called the 5' RACE reads through MiXCR, storing one row per CDR3 protein. The sample contains tens of thousands of distinct CDR3 sequences, 6% to 7.5% of which appear only once. Stated time point: sample taken at primary tumor resection. Frozen PBMC, nontumor lung or tumor provided whole RNA, which was sequenced unsorted. The input for sequencing was PBMCs, taken at surgery. All receptors come from a female donor with early-stage non-small cell lung cancer.

This clonotype appeared many times. V is TRBV20-1 and J is TRBJ2-3; 8 bases map to TRBD2. Unmatched junction bases numbered 12, after V lost 0 bases and J lost 4 bases. Per germline, CDR1 DFQATT and CDR2 SNEGSKA (reference sequence). There are 17 residues in the CDR3. The CDR3 nucleotides are TGCAGTGCTAGAGAGGGGGCGGCGGGAGGCCCCGCAGATACGCAGTATTTT. It yields the protein CSAREGAAGGPADTQYF.

This clonotype was observed at least ten times. The chain employs TRBV11-2 and TRBJ2-7; D may be TRBD1 or TRBD2 (6 bases each). Germline V gene data show CDR1 as SGHAT and CDR2 as FQNNGV. Trimming took off 5 bases at V and 2 bases at J, with 16 bases between the two ends. CDR3 size: 15 residues. CDR3 sequence reads: CASSRRGLDPYEQYF. In nucleotides, the CDR3 is TGTGCCAGCAGCCGTCGGGGGCTAGACCCCTACGAGCAGTACTTC.

This clonotype was picked up many times. The chain joins TRBV11-2 to TRBJ2-3; D may correspond to TRBD1 or TRBD2 (5 bases each). Germline assignment: CDR1 SGHAT and CDR2 FQNNGV. This CDR3 is built from 12 residues. Trimming took 7 bases from V and 6 from J, leaving 11 bases between them. The DNA of the CDR3 is TGTGCCAGCACCACCGAGGGGGATACGCAGTATTTT. Protein: CASTTEGDTQYF.